These 28 T cell receptor beta chains were all obtained from the same sample, sequenced in a study of regulatory T cells in long-lasting Graves disease. Building of the TCR beta libraries involved iRepertoire HTBI primers and Arm-PCR of CDR3 regions. One entry per CDR3 protein results from TCRdb running MiXCR on the multiplex PCR reads. The sample has about 540,000 distinct CDR3 sequences, about 13% seen once. The time point: newly diagnosed GD, antithyroid drugs for less than 3 months. There was RNA extracted from PBMCs, and the TCR library was made from it. These data are also associated with another study on T cells in Graves' hyperthyroidism and ophthalmopathy.

Sample: peripheral blood mononuclear cells (PBMCs), taken at new diagnosis, from a patient treated with antithyroid drugs. The receptors here all came from a man aged 25 to 45 with Graves disease.

This clonotype showed up just a few times. This chain links TRBV19 with TRBJ2-1, with D uncertain. The CDR3 extends over 16 amino acids. Germline-derived CDR1 and CDR2 are LNHDA and SQIVND (reference sequence). Between the trimmed V and J ends, which lost 1 base and 0 bases, there was a span of 10 bases. The CDR3 coding sequence is TGTGCCAGTAGTATAGGAGGCTACAGCTCCTACAATGAGCAGTTCTTC. Translation gives CASSIGGYSSYNEQFF.

This clonotype was picked up many times. The chain links TRBV7-9 to TRBJ1-1; 7 bases fit TRBD1. Germline V lookup: CDR1 SEHNR, CDR2 FQNEAQ (reference sequence). V dropped 3 bases and J dropped 1; count of bases not matched to a gene: 2. The CDR3 has 14 residues. CDR3 protein: CASSFRTGNTEAFF. The CDR3 DNA follows: TGTGCCAGCAGCTTCCGGACAGGGAACACTGAAGCTTTCTTT.

This clonotype was detected ten times or more. The rearrangement links TRBV10-2 to TRBJ2-1, with 8 nucleotides matching TRBD1. This CDR3 comprises 13 residues. V gave up 7 bases and J gave up 5 bases; unmatched junction bases: 4. The germline gives CDR1 WSHSY, CDR2 SAAADI. The CDR3 DNA is TGCGCCAGCAACACACAGGGGGACAATGAGCAGTTCTTC. Protein sequence: CASNTQGDNEQFF.

This clonotype was recorded at least ten times. The chain joins TRBV6-1 to TRBJ2-1; possibly TRBD1 or TRBD2 for D (6 bases each). V was shortened by 8 bases and J by 4 bases, with 24 bases between the two germline ends. The V gene's germline CDR1 is MNHNS and CDR2 SASEGT. This CDR3 region has 17 residues. CDR3 loop: CASQEGGLAQGYNEQFF. The CDR3 region has the DNA TGTGCCAGCCAAGAGGGGGGCTTAGCTCAGGGGTACAATGAGCAGTTCTTC.

This clonotype was seen only a few times. The V and J genes are TRBV30 and TRBJ1-1, with 8 bases fitting TRBD1. Germline lookup yields CDR1 GTSNPN and CDR2 SVGIG (reference sequence). The CDR3 extends over 17 amino acids. The CDR3 DNA reads TGTGAAATGAGATACCCAGGACAGGGAAAGGAGAACACTGAAGCTTTCTTT. Its translation is CEMRYPGQGKENTEAFF. Variable domain in full (rest from reference TRBV30 and TRBJ1-1): SQTIHQWPATLVQPVGSPLSLECTVEGTSNPNLYWYRQAAGRGLQLLFYSVGIGQISSEVPQNLSASRPQDRQFILSSKKLLLSDSGFYLCEMRYPGQGKENTEAFFGQGTRLTVV.

This clonotype has a count of ten or more. The chain employs TRBV16 and TRBJ2-7, with a possible D match to TRBD2 (6 bases). This CDR3 is built from 16 residues. Deletions cut 1 base from V and 2 bases from J, with 15 bases between. Looked up from germline, CDR1 is KGHSY and CDR2 is FQNENV. CDR3: CASSQLKRTNTYEQYF. CDR3 DNA: TGTGCCAGCAGCCAATTGAAGCGGACTAATACCTACGAGCAGTACTTC.

This clonotype was seen ten or more times. This chain links TRBV27 with TRBJ2-7; no reliable D call. V was cut by 8 bases and J by 7 bases, with 9 bases left in between. Germline V gene lookup returns CDR1 MNHEY and CDR2 SMNVEV (reference sequence). The CDR3 length is 10 residues. The CDR3 sequence: CASGWTEQYF. The CDR3 DNA sequence: TGTGCCAGCGGTTGGACGGAGCAGTACTTC.

V is TRBV30 and J is TRBJ2-3, with 8 positions matching TRBD2. Trimming took 3 bases from V and 2 from J; bases not matched to a gene: 13. There are 17 residues in the CDR3. Germline CDR1 and CDR2: GTSNPN and SVGIG (reference sequence). The CDR3 loop reads CAWRWGGASGPTDTQYF. CDR3 coding DNA: TGTGCCTGGAGGTGGGGTGGTGCTAGCGGGCCCACAGATACGCAGTATTTT.

The rearrangement links TRBV11-3 to TRBJ2-3, with 7 positions matching TRBD2. Germline V CDR1 and CDR2: SGHNT, YENEEA. The CDR3 length is 14 residues. Germline trimming cut 4 bases from V and 0 bases from J; bases unmatched to any gene: 1. CDR3 nucleotide sequence: TGTGCCAGCAGCTGGACTAGGAGCACAGATACGCAGTATTTT. Translation gives CASSWTRSTDTQYF.

This clonotype was picked up many times. This chain connects TRBV5-1 to TRBJ2-2; D may be TRBD1 or TRBD2 (5 bases each). From germline, CDR1 is SGHRS and CDR2 YFSETQ. The ends were cut back, 4 bases at V and 2 bases at J, with 15 bases in the middle. This CDR3 has 16 amino acids. CDR3 sequence (DNA): TGCGCCAGCAGCGCGAGGGCAGGGTTTAACACCGGGGAGCTGTTTTTT. This translates into CASSARAGFNTGELFF. Variable domain in full (rest from reference TRBV5-1 and TRBJ2-2): KAGVTQTPRYLIKTRGQQVTLSCSPISGHRSVSWYQQTPGQGLQFLFEYFSETQRNKGNFPGRFSGRQFSNSRSEMNVSTLELGDSALYLCASSARAGFNTGELFFGEGSRLTVL.

A remark on this clonotype: Given the absence of the conserved phenylalanine or tryptophan at the CDR3 end, a read error is likely. This chain joins TRBV30 and TRBJ2-1, with D tentatively TRBD2 (5 bases). The CDR3 is 14 residues long. Trimming pared 0 bases from V and 9 bases from J, leaving 15 bases between. Germline CDR1 is GTSNPN and CDR2 is SVGIG (reference sequence). The CDR3 region has the DNA TGTGCCTGGAGTGTAACGGGGATCTCCGGTGAGCAGTTCGTC. Translation: CAWSVTGISGEQFV.

In the case of this clonotype: One junction end disagrees with the germline gene, perhaps due to a read error. The genes are TRBV15 and TRBJ1-4; D is undetermined. CDR1 is LNHNV, CDR2 YYDKDF, per germline (reference sequence). The CDR3 sequence is 15 residues long. The CDR3 bases are TGTGCCACCAGCAGAGACGCCGCAACTAATGAAGAACTGTTTTTT. Protein product: CATSRDAATNEELFF.

This clonotype was seen ten or more times. J is TRBJ2-1 and V is TRBV15; TRBD2 might be the D (6 bases). V was cut by 5 bases and J by 12 bases, with 14 bases left in between. The germline V gene encodes CDR1 LNHNV and CDR2 YYDKDF (reference sequence). CDR3 size: 12 residues. The CDR3 loop is CATSWGESGQFF. CDR3 in DNA: TGTGCCACCAGCTGGGGGGAGTCTGGGCAGTTCTTC.

The CDR3 loop is CASSSDGLRYNEQFF. CDR3 DNA sequence: TGTGCCAGCAGTTCGGACGGATTACGCTACAATGAGCAGTTCTTC. The gene calls are TRBV27 and TRBJ2-1; the D is unclear. Trimming removed 4 bases from V and 3 bases from J, with 13 bases in between. Germline lookup yields CDR1 MNHEY and CDR2 SMNVEV (reference sequence). The CDR3 is 15 amino acids.

In this sample, this clonotype turned up many times. The junction differs from germline at one of its ends, possibly a read error. The V and J genes are TRBV11-2 and TRBJ2-7, with D hard to call. The CDR3 has 12 amino acids. From germline, CDR1 is SGHAT and CDR2 FQNNGV. Written as DNA, the CDR3 is TGTGCCAGCAGACATAGCTCCGACGAGCAGTACTTC. This sequence encodes CASRHSSDEQYF.

This clonotype was seen ten or more times. The rearrangement links TRBV5-1 to TRBJ1-2; 10 positions match TRBD1. The CDR3 contains 16 residues. V was clipped by 0 bases and J by 6 bases; unmatched bases: 8. Germline values: CDR1 SGHRS, CDR2 YFSETQ. CDR3 nucleotide sequence: TGCGCCAGCAGCTTGGGACGGACAGGGGGAGGAAATGGCTACACCTTC. As protein: CASSLGRTGGGNGYTF.

This clonotype was detected ten times or more. The conserved final phenylalanine or tryptophan is absent from the CDR3, which likely points to a read error. Because the CDR3's place on the DNA is in doubt, the DNA is left out and the CDR3 is given as listed by TCRdb. The V and J genes are TRBV2 and TRBJ1-1; the table's TRBD1 call for D was not verified on the DNA. The germline gives CDR1 SNHLY, CDR2 FYNNEI. 14 amino acids form the CDR3, both terminal residues included. The CDR3: CASKGGLTGTLSTI.

This clonotype was detected many times. The chain couples TRBV6-1 to TRBJ2-1; D may correspond to TRBD1 or TRBD2 (6 bases each). Between the trimmed V and J ends, which lost 6 bases and 9 bases, there was a span of 15 bases. Germline-derived CDR1 and CDR2 are MNHNS and SASEGT. The CDR3 sequence is 13 residues long. The CDR3 bases are TGTGCCAGCAGCCTGACGGGGGCAAGTGAGCAGTTCTTC. Translation gives CASSLTGASEQFF.

At least ten counts were recorded for this clonotype. This CDR3 is CASSYSVMTGELFF. In nucleotides, the CDR3 is TGTGCCAGCAGTTACTCGGTAATGACCGGGGAGCTGTTTTTT. The chain links TRBV6-2 or TRBV6-3 to TRBJ2-2; D unclear. Germline V gene sequence: CDR1 MNHEY, CDR2 SVGEGT. Trimming took 0 bases from V and 5 from J, leaving 7 bases between them. This CDR3 is built from 14 residues.

In its sample, this clonotype was seen many times. V usage is TRBV20-1 and J usage is TRBJ2-7; no definite D call. Trimming removed 0 bases at V and 3 bases at J, with 12 bases between. Looked up from germline, CDR1 is DFQATT and CDR2 is SNEGSKA (reference sequence). CDR3 length equals 14 residues. The CDR3 is CSARDLNSHYEQYF. CDR3 in DNA: TGCAGTGCTAGAGATCTTAACTCGCACTACGAGCAGTACTTC.

V and J are TRBV25-1 and TRBJ2-6; D is unresolved. This CDR3 is 16 amino acids long. Germline CDR1 is MGHDK and CDR2 is SYGVNS. With 0 bases removed from V and 1 base from J, the gap between germline ends came to 7 bases. The CDR3 region has the DNA TGTGCCAGCAGTGAATATGGTGGTTCTGGGGCCAACGTCCTGACTTTC. Protein: CASSEYGGSGANVLTF. Full variable domain (outside the CDR3, taken from reference TRBV25-1 and TRBJ2-6): EADIYQTPRYLVIGTGKKITLECSQTMGHDKMYWYQQDPGMELHLIHYSYGVNSTEKGDLSSESTVSRIRTEHFPLTLESARPSHTSQYLCASSEYGGSGANVLTFGAGSRLTVL.

This clonotype was seen ten or more times. The chain links TRBV12-3 or TRBV12-4 to TRBJ1-4; 9 positions match TRBD1. V gave up 8 bases and J gave up 7 bases; unmatched junction bases: 11. CDR3 length: 15 amino acids. CDR3 nucleotide sequence: TGTGCCAGCTCCTTAGGGGGACAGGGTGTTGAAAAACTGTTTTTT. Residues: CASSLGGQGVEKLFF.

This clonotype was picked up a small number of times. The V call is TRBV6-1, the J call TRBJ2-7; unclear D gene. The CDR3 spans 12 residues. The germline gives CDR1 MNHNS, CDR2 SASEGT. The ends were cut back, 10 bases at V and 2 bases at J, with 12 bases in the middle. CDR3 residues: CAIGPQPYEQYF. The DNA for the CDR3 is TGTGCCATTGGACCCCAGCCCTACGAGCAGTACTTC.

The rearrangement joins TRBV20-1 to TRBJ2-1; D tentatively reads TRBD1 or TRBD2 (6 bases each). The CDR3 is made up of 12 amino acids. V shed 4 bases and J shed 7 bases, with 11 bases lying between them. Germline loops: CDR1 DFQATT, CDR2 SNEGSKA (reference sequence). The CDR3 DNA sequence: TGCAGTGCTAAACTAGGGGGGAATGAGCAGTTCTTC. It specifies CSAKLGGNEQFF.

The CDR3 nucleotides read TGTGCCAGCAGCGTTTCCGGGGGAGGAACTGAAGCTTTCTTT. Amino acid sequence: CASSVSGGGTEAFF. The chain has TRBV9 and TRBJ1-1; D perhaps matches TRBD1 (5 bases). The germline V and J ends were trimmed by 2 bases and 5 bases, with 13 bases remaining between them. The CDR3 extends over 14 amino acids. CDR1 and CDR2 from the germline V gene are SGDLS and YYNGEE.

This clonotype was counted many times. This chain links TRBV18 with TRBJ1-5; D may be TRBD1 (6 bases). Between the trimmed V and J ends, which lost 4 bases and 0 bases, there was a span of 10 bases. Germline V gene lookup returns CDR1 KGHSH and CDR2 LQKENI. The CDR3 has 15 amino acids. CDR3 amino acids: CASSQTGYSNQPQHF. CDR3 coding DNA: TGTGCCAGCTCACAGACAGGCTATAGCAATCAGCCCCAGCATTTT.

This clonotype has only a few counts. The rearrangement joins TRBV20-1 to TRBJ2-2; D unresolved. The V gene's germline CDR1 is DFQATT and CDR2 SNEGSKA (reference sequence). The CDR3 runs to 15 residues. V lost 3 bases and J 2 bases, leaving 13 bases between the germline ends. The CDR3 DNA reads TGCAGTGCTAGGGATGGAGCTAGTAACACCGGGGAGCTGTTTTTT. It codes for CSARDGASNTGELFF.

This clonotype has ten or more counts. The chain joins TRBV7-9 to TRBJ2-1; D call uncertain. Between the trimmed V and J ends, which lost 2 bases and 10 bases, there was a span of 9 bases. The CDR3 extends over 12 amino acids. CDR1 is SEHNR and CDR2 is FQNEAQ in the germline V gene (reference sequence). The CDR3 DNA reads as TGTGCCAGCAGCTTATCGCTGGGAGAGCAGTTCTTC. This gives the protein CASSLSLGEQFF.